This T cell receptor beta chain appears in the sequencing data of a study of cytomegalovirus exposure and HLA in healthy donors. The wider study: Some 200 million T cells yielded more than 90 million unique TCR beta sequences in earlier analysis. In an early release, HLA-typed donors contributed roughly 85 million unique TCR sequences. General study results and limits: Later analysis suggested links between common viral pathogens and several top significant clusters.

Concerning this clone: No antigen is known for it.

CDR1 and CDR2 (germline): MDHEN, SYDVKM. The CDR3 sequence is 15 residues long. The ends lost 1 base at V and 8 bases at J; junction bases unmatched: 8. With 60 Vbeta and 13 Jbeta primers, the PCR was carried out. Sequencing was performed with immunoSEQ multiplex PCR; in TCRdb, only in-frame clones are kept and a portion is missing. Found here are roughly 150,000 clones, nearly 80% of them singletons; the top ten hold about an eighth. This sequence joins TRBV28 and TRBJ2-4; TRBD2 agrees at 7 bases. This clonotype originated in a woman aged 40 to 50 in good health and CMV-seronegative. Source material: PBMCs. The CDR3 nucleotides read TGTGCCAGCAGTTTATTTGGGGGGGAGGTAGACATTCAGTACTTC. As protein: CASSLFGGEVDIQYF.